This is a list of T cell receptor beta chains from one sample in a study of beta chain features in type 1 diabetes. Assay: immunoSEQ multiplex PCR; the TCRdb copy retains only in-frame clones and omits some. This table has 55,000 to 85,000 clones, approximately 47% appearing once. The sequencing input was central memory CD4+ T cells from blood. The receptors here all came from a man in his thirties or forties with type 1 diabetes. Each CDR3 is given with its conserved first and last residue. The D gene is left open where the match is weak. The size field is filled for only some rows; it gives once, few, many or a size class.

D gene,V gene,clone size,J gene,CDR3 protein,CDR3 DNA
TRBD1,TRBV7-9,few,TRBJ1-5,CASSLGQPNQPQHF,TGTGCCAGCAGCTTGGGACAGCCGAATCAGCCCCAGCATTTT
TRBD1,TRBV5-1,few,TRBJ2-7,CASSLETGGHLGYEQYF,TGCGCCAGCAGCTTGGAGACAGGGGGCCATCTCGGCTACGAGCAGTACTTC
TRBD1,TRBV5-4,NA,TRBJ1-6,CASSLRRGTDSPLHF,TGTGCCAGCAGCTTGAGGAGGGGGACAGATTCACCCCTCCACTTT
TRBD1,TRBV15,few,TRBJ1-1,CATSRGQGDTEAFF,TGTGCCACCAGCAGGGGACAGGGGGACACTGAAGCTTTCTTT
NA,TRBV25-1,few,TRBJ2-7,CASSELTGSSYEQYF,TGTGCCAGCAGTGAACTCACGGGGAGCTCCTACGAGCAGTACTTC
TRBD2,TRBV7-2,few,TRBJ2-1,CASTKRGESYNEQFF,TGTGCCAGCACCAAGCGGGGTGAGTCCTACAATGAGCAGTTCTTC
TRBD1,TRBV5-1,few,TRBJ1-1,CASSLVEGAPTEAFF,TGCGCCAGCAGCTTGGTCGAGGGGGCGCCCACTGAAGCTTTCTTT
TRBD2,TRBV11-2,NA,TRBJ2-3,CASSPSGGADTQYF,TGTGCCAGCAGCCCAAGCGGGGGGGCAGATACGCAGTATTTT
NA,TRBV5-1,NA,TRBJ2-7,CASSLGRTDLGGEQYF,TGCGCCAGCAGCTTGGGCAGGACAGACCTTGGCGGCGAGCAGTACTTC
NA,TRBV18,once,TRBJ2-6,CALSRDQVDSGANVLTF,TGTGCCTTATCGCGGGACCAGGTCGACTCTGGGGCCAACGTCCTGACTTTC
TRBD1,TRBV5-6,NA,TRBJ1-1,CASSWGTGTNTEAFF,TGTGCCAGCAGCTGGGGGACAGGAACAAACACTGAAGCTTTCTTT
NA,TRBV21-1,NA,TRBJ1-1,CASSKGEESMNTEAFF,TGTGCCAGCAGCAAAGGTGAGGAGTCCATGAACACTGAAGCTTTCTTT
TRBD2,TRBV6-6,few,TRBJ2-5,CATTTSGPQETQYF,TGTGCCACGACGACTAGCGGGCCGCAAGAGACCCAGTACTTC
NA,TRBV2,few,TRBJ1-1,CASSQQGNTEAFF,TGTGCCAGCAGCCAACAGGGGAACACTGAAGCTTTCTTT
NA,TRBV29-1,NA,TRBJ2-1,CSVEVGSRFF,TGCAGCGTTGAGGTCGGGAGCAGGTTCTTC
TRBD1,TRBV6-5,few,TRBJ1-2,CASSKNRGDYGYTF,TGTGCCAGCAGTAAAAACAGGGGAGACTATGGCTACACCTTC
TRBD1,TRBV6-5,few,TRBJ1-1,CASSGQENTEAFF,TGTGCCAGCAGTGGACAGGAGAACACTGAAGCTTTCTTT
TRBD1,TRBV6-5,NA,TRBJ2-1,CASSYDEGARNEQFF,TGTGCCAGCAGTTACGACGAGGGGGCGCGTAATGAGCAGTTCTTC
TRBD1,TRBV6-6,NA,TRBJ1-2,CASILGQGESGYTF,TGTGCCAGCATCTTGGGACAGGGGGAAAGTGGCTACACCTTC
NA,TRBV14,NA,TRBJ2-3,CASSQGPGSLADTQYF,TGTGCCAGCAGCCAAGGACCTGGATCCCTAGCCGATACGCAGTATTTT
TRBD2,TRBV7-9,few,TRBJ2-1,CASSRGGGVDEQFF,TGTGCCAGCAGCCGAGGCGGGGGAGTCGATGAGCAGTTCTTC
TRBD2,TRBV6-5,NA,TRBJ2-3,CASSLTSGLTDTQYF,TGTGCCAGCAGTTTGACTAGCGGGCTGACAGATACGCAGTATTTT
NA,TRBV20-1,few,TRBJ2-2,CSAPTSGELFF,TGCAGTGCTCCAACATCCGGGGAGCTGTTTTTT
NA,TRBV28,NA,TRBJ2-7,CASSLSAAGSTYEQYF,TGTGCCAGCAGTTTATCGGCGGCAGGGTCTACCTACGAGCAGTACTTC
NA,TRBV7-8,NA,TRBJ2-1,CASSSEARIGSNEQFF,TGTGCCAGCAGCTCCGAGGCTCGGATCGGCTCCAATGAGCAGTTCTTC
TRBD1,TRBV5-6,NA,TRBJ1-5,CASSRTGENQPQHF,TGTGCCAGCAGCCGGACAGGGGAGAATCAGCCCCAGCATTTT
NA,TRBV9,NA,TRBJ1-2,CASSVNNFANYGYTF,TGTGCCAGCAGCGTTAATAACTTTGCTAACTATGGCTACACCTTC
NA,TRBV7-2,once,TRBJ1-1,CASSRQALDTEAFF,TGTGCCAGCAGCAGACAGGCCTTGGACACTGAAGCTTTCTTT
TRBD1,TRBV29-1,few,TRBJ2-4,CSVEGGQGGRLAKNIQYF,TGCAGCGTTGAGGGGGGACAGGGAGGGCGGTTAGCCAAAAACATTCAGTACTTC
TRBD1,TRBV19,NA,TRBJ1-2,CASRVGGRGLYGYTF,TGTGCCAGTAGAGTCGGTGGCAGGGGGCTCTATGGCTACACCTTC
TRBD1,TRBV29-1,few,TRBJ2-1,CSVTGQGLSEQFF,TGCAGCGTTACTGGACAGGGGCTCAGTGAGCAGTTCTTC
TRBD1,TRBV9,NA,TRBJ2-1,CASSPTGTGLNEQFF,TGTGCCAGCAGCCCGACCGGGACAGGATTGAATGAGCAGTTCTTC
TRBD1,TRBV19,NA,TRBJ2-5,CASTPTGTGLETQYF,TGTGCCAGTACCCCCACCGGGACAGGGTTAGAGACCCAGTACTTC
TRBD1,TRBV6-4,NA,TRBJ1-1,CASSDSWHRGRAFF,TGTGCCAGCAGTGACTCCTGGCACAGGGGAAGAGCTTTCTTT
TRBD1,TRBV9,NA,TRBJ2-2,CASSVLRQGNTGELFF,TGTGCCAGCAGCGTTTTGAGACAGGGGAACACCGGGGAGCTGTTTTTT
NA,TRBV11-3,NA,TRBJ1-3,CASSLGRTRDSGNTIYF,TGTGCCAGCAGCTTAGGCCGGACAAGAGACTCTGGAAACACCATATATTTT
NA,TRBV30,NA,TRBJ2-2,CAWSRSGELFF,TGTGCCTGGAGCAGATCCGGGGAGCTGTTTTTT
TRBD2,TRBV5-6,few,TRBJ2-7,CASSGTSGWNNYEQYF,TGTGCCAGCAGCGGGACTAGCGGGTGGAATAACTACGAGCAGTACTTC
NA,TRBV5-1,NA,TRBJ2-1,CASSLGLVSANEQFF,TGCGCCAGCAGCTTGGGACTAGTCTCCGCCAATGAGCAGTTCTTC
TRBD2,TRBV5-1,NA,TRBJ2-5,CASSSSGRAGETQYF,TGCGCCAGCAGCTCTAGCGGGAGGGCCGGAGAGACCCAGTACTTC
TRBD1,TRBV4-1,few,TRBJ1-2,CASSPEGLGQDLSGYTF,TGCGCCAGCAGCCCGGAGGGGTTAGGACAGGATCTATCTGGCTACACCTTC
NA,TRBV30,NA,TRBJ1-2,CAWSEGTDYGYTF,TGTGCCTGGAGTGAGGGGACTGACTATGGCTACACCTTC